A selection of T cell receptor beta chains follows, all from one sample in a study of blood T cell repertoires in COVID-19. Here immunoSEQ multiplex PCR was the method, and the copy in TCRdb shows in-frame clones only, minus some. The table shows 70,000 or so clones, with under 95% occurring only once. Input material: peripheral blood. Every receptor here comes from a man over 45 with acute or convalescent COVID-19. CDR3s include the opening cysteine and the closing phenylalanine or tryptophan. The order of the fields is D gene, clone size, J gene, V gene, CDR3 protein, CDR3 DNA. A D gene is named only where the DNA matches it firmly. Not all rows give a size; the values are once, few, many and, for expanded clones, a class.

d_gene: TRBD1
abundance: NA
j_gene: TRBJ1-5
v_gene: TRBV10-3
CDR3aa: CAISESHPGQGGGQPQHF
CDR3nt: TGTGCCATCAGTGAGTCGCATCCGGGACAGGGGGGAGGTCAGCCCCAGCATTTT

d_gene: TRBD1
abundance: NA
j_gene: TRBJ2-5
v_gene: TRBV28
CDR3aa: CASSPAGTGQETQYF
CDR3nt: TGTGCCAGCAGTCCCGCCGGGACAGGGCAGGAGACCCAGTACTTC

d_gene: NA
abundance: NA
j_gene: TRBJ1-6
v_gene: TRBV28
CDR3aa: CASSLRSSPLHF
CDR3nt: TGTGCCAGCAGTTTACGGAGTTCACCCCTCCACTTT

d_gene: TRBD1
abundance: NA
j_gene: TRBJ2-3
v_gene: TRBV19
CDR3aa: CASRLTGVSTDTQYF
CDR3nt: TGTGCCAGTAGGTTGACAGGGGTCTCGACAGATACGCAGTATTTT

d_gene: TRBD1
abundance: NA
j_gene: TRBJ2-7
v_gene: TRBV28
CDR3aa: CASTPPGTGVYEQYF
CDR3nt: TGTGCCAGCACCCCCCCCGGGACAGGGGTCTACGAGCAGTACTTC

d_gene: NA
abundance: NA
j_gene: TRBJ2-1
v_gene: TRBV7-6
CDR3aa: CASSFIGGNEQFF
CDR3nt: TGTGCCAGCAGCTTTATCGGGGGCAATGAGCAGTTCTTC

d_gene: TRBD1
abundance: NA
j_gene: TRBJ2-1
v_gene: TRBV7-9
CDR3aa: CASTLQGEAPYNEQFF
CDR3nt: TGTGCCAGCACCTTACAGGGGGAAGCCCCTTACAATGAGCAGTTCTTC

d_gene: TRBD1
abundance: NA
j_gene: TRBJ1-5
v_gene: TRBV2
CDR3aa: CASTGAGGQPQHF
CDR3nt: TGTGCCTCGACAGGGGCAGGCGGGCAGCCCCAGCATTTT

d_gene: NA
abundance: NA
j_gene: TRBJ1-5
v_gene: TRBV5-1
CDR3aa: CASSLNGALNQPQHF
CDR3nt: TGCGCCAGCAGCTTGAACGGAGCCCTCAATCAGCCCCAGCATTTT

d_gene: NA
abundance: NA
j_gene: TRBJ2-3
v_gene: TRBV2
CDR3aa: CASSTRSGTQYF
CDR3nt: TGTGCCAGCAGCACTAGGAGCGGTACGCAGTATTTT

d_gene: TRBD1
abundance: NA
j_gene: TRBJ1-5
v_gene: TRBV9
CDR3aa: CASSPGGTSGNQPQHF
CDR3nt: TGTGCCAGCAGCCCAGGGGGAACAAGTGGGAATCAGCCCCAGCATTTT

d_gene: TRBD2
abundance: NA
j_gene: TRBJ2-1
v_gene: TRBV5-1
CDR3aa: CASSHLAGPYNEQFF
CDR3nt: TGCGCCAGCAGCCACCTAGCGGGGCCCTACAATGAGCAGTTCTTC

d_gene: NA
abundance: NA
j_gene: TRBJ1-5
v_gene: TRBV19
CDR3aa: CASSHLSAQHF
CDR3nt: TGTGCCAGTAGTCACCTATCGGCCCAGCATTTT

d_gene: TRBD1
abundance: NA
j_gene: TRBJ1-1
v_gene: TRBV6-5
CDR3aa: CASSLRQGMNTEAFF
CDR3nt: TGTGCCAGCAGTCTTAGACAGGGAATGAACACTGAAGCTTTCTTT

d_gene: NA
abundance: once
j_gene: TRBJ1-5
v_gene: TRBV6-5
CDR3aa: CASSETGSNQPQHF
CDR3nt: TGTGCCAGCAGCGAGACAGGCAGCAATCAGCCCCAGCATTTT

d_gene: TRBD2
abundance: NA
j_gene: TRBJ2-1
v_gene: TRBV11-2
CDR3aa: CASSLGLAGGPSGYNEQFF
CDR3nt: TGTGCCAGCAGCTTAGGGCTAGCGGGAGGGCCCTCGGGATACAATGAGCAGTTCTTC

d_gene: NA
abundance: NA
j_gene: TRBJ1-4
v_gene: TRBV10-3
CDR3aa: CAISEVRTQGPYEKLFF
CDR3nt: TGTGCCATCAGTGAAGTACGGACCCAGGGCCCTTACGAAAAACTGTTTTTT

d_gene: NA
abundance: NA
j_gene: TRBJ2-7
v_gene: TRBV24-1
CDR3aa: CATAAGDKYEQYF
CDR3nt: TGTGCCACCGCCGCCGGGGACAAGTACGAGCAGTACTTC

d_gene: TRBD1
abundance: NA
j_gene: TRBJ2-5
v_gene: TRBV24-1
CDR3aa: CATSDRRTGPQETQYF
CDR3nt: TGTGCCACCAGTGACCGTCGGACAGGGCCACAAGAGACCCAGTACTTC

d_gene: TRBD1
abundance: NA
j_gene: TRBJ1-1
v_gene: TRBV6-5
CDR3aa: CASYSTGANTEAFF
CDR3nt: TGTGCCAGCTACAGCACAGGGGCGAACACTGAAGCTTTCTTT

d_gene: NA
abundance: NA
j_gene: TRBJ1-1
v_gene: TRBV7-8
CDR3aa: CASSLGREGNTEAFF
CDR3nt: TGTGCCAGCAGCTTGGGCAGGGAGGGGAACACTGAAGCTTTCTTT

d_gene: NA
abundance: NA
j_gene: TRBJ2-5
v_gene: TRBV28
CDR3aa: CASSFVAETQYF
CDR3nt: TGTGCCAGCAGTTTTGTAGCGGAGACCCAGTACTTC

d_gene: NA
abundance: NA
j_gene: TRBJ2-6
v_gene: TRBV6-5
CDR3aa: CASTGTLSGANVLTF
CDR3nt: TGTGCCAGCACCGGGACACTCTCTGGGGCCAACGTCCTGACTTTC

d_gene: NA
abundance: NA
j_gene: TRBJ1-1
v_gene: TRBV7-3
CDR3aa: CASSSSGDTEAFF
CDR3nt: TGTGCCAGCAGCTCCTCGGGGGACACTGAAGCTTTCTTT

d_gene: TRBD1
abundance: NA
j_gene: TRBJ1-2
v_gene: TRBV11-2
CDR3aa: CASSWGTGARYGYTF
CDR3nt: TGTGCCAGCAGCTGGGGGACAGGTGCACGCTATGGCTACACCTTC

d_gene: NA
abundance: NA
j_gene: TRBJ2-2
v_gene: TRBV9
CDR3aa: CASSVDGEPGELFF
CDR3nt: TGTGCCAGCAGCGTAGACGGGGAGCCCGGGGAGCTGTTTTTT

d_gene: NA
abundance: NA
j_gene: TRBJ1-5
v_gene: TRBV27
CDR3aa: CASSLGRGNQPQHF
CDR3nt: TGTGCCAGCAGTTTAGGCAGGGGCAATCAGCCCCAGCATTTT

d_gene: NA
abundance: once
j_gene: TRBJ2-5
v_gene: TRBV28
CDR3aa: CAAGVAIRETQYF
CDR3nt: TGTGCCGCAGGTGTAGCGATTCGGGAGACCCAGTACTTC

d_gene: TRBD1
abundance: NA
j_gene: TRBJ1-5
v_gene: TRBV7-9
CDR3aa: CASSLEGQGLDGNQPQHF
CDR3nt: TGTGCCAGCAGCTTAGAGGGACAGGGGCTGGACGGCAATCAGCCCCAGCATTTT

d_gene: NA
abundance: NA
j_gene: TRBJ2-2
v_gene: TRBV28
CDR3aa: CASRVGGRGELFF
CDR3nt: TGTGCCAGCAGAGTCGGGGGTAGGGGGGAGCTGTTTTTT

d_gene: TRBD2
abundance: NA
j_gene: TRBJ2-1
v_gene: TRBV27
CDR3aa: CASSSTGLAGADEQFF
CDR3nt: TGTGCCAGCAGTTCGACGGGACTAGCGGGAGCTGATGAGCAGTTCTTC

d_gene: TRBD1
abundance: NA
j_gene: TRBJ1-4
v_gene: TRBV30
CDR3aa: CAWRGQGAVNEKLFF
CDR3nt: TGTGCCTGGCGGGGACAGGGGGCCGTTAATGAAAAACTGTTTTTT

d_gene: NA
abundance: few
j_gene: TRBJ1-2
v_gene: TRBV7-9
CDR3aa: CASSLGEVYGYTF
CDR3nt: TGTGCCAGCAGCTTAGGGGAGGTCTATGGCTACACCTTC

d_gene: NA
abundance: NA
j_gene: TRBJ1-1
v_gene: TRBV11-3
CDR3aa: CASSLGPPPIGDRMNTEAFF
CDR3nt: TGTGCCAGCAGCTTAGGCCCCCCCCCAATCGGTGATCGCATGAACACTGAAGCTTTCTTT

d_gene: NA
abundance: once
j_gene: TRBJ1-5
v_gene: TRBV5-5
CDR3aa: CASISRLDQPQHF
CDR3nt: TGTGCCAGCATCTCTAGGTTAGATCAGCCCCAGCATTTT

d_gene: TRBD1
abundance: NA
j_gene: TRBJ2-2
v_gene: TRBV28
CDR3aa: CASRPGGIGELFF
CDR3nt: TGTGCCAGCAGACCAGGGGGCATCGGGGAGCTGTTTTTT

d_gene: TRBD1
abundance: NA
j_gene: TRBJ2-6
v_gene: TRBV6-1
CDR3aa: CASSANWGQGRTGANVLTF
CDR3nt: TGTGCCAGCAGTGCGAACTGGGGACAGGGACGCACTGGGGCCAACGTCCTGACTTTC

d_gene: TRBD1
abundance: once
j_gene: TRBJ1-1
v_gene: TRBV11-1
CDR3aa: CASSLGRTGHTEAFF
CDR3nt: TGTGCCAGCAGCTTAGGGCGGACAGGCCACACTGAAGCTTTCTTT

d_gene: NA
abundance: once
j_gene: TRBJ1-3
v_gene: TRBV11-2
CDR3aa: CASSESAAGNTIYF
CDR3nt: TGTGCCAGCTCGGAATCAGCGGCTGGAAACACCATATATTTT

d_gene: NA
abundance: once
j_gene: TRBJ1-4
v_gene: TRBV10-2
CDR3aa: CASRREEKLFF
CDR3nt: TGCGCCAGCCGGAGGGAGGAAAAACTGTTTTTT

d_gene: NA
abundance: NA
j_gene: TRBJ1-5
v_gene: TRBV19
CDR3aa: CASSITGGSNQPQHF
CDR3nt: TGTGCCAGTAGTATTACCGGAGGGAGCAATCAGCCCCAGCATTTT

d_gene: NA
abundance: NA
j_gene: TRBJ1-1
v_gene: TRBV28
CDR3aa: CASSLPNTEAFF
CDR3nt: TGTGCCAGCAGTTTACCAAACACTGAAGCTTTCTTT

d_gene: TRBD2
abundance: NA
j_gene: TRBJ2-1
v_gene: TRBV30
CDR3aa: CAWSAGTSGNEQFF
CDR3nt: TGTGCCTGGAGCGCCGGGACTAGCGGAAATGAGCAGTTCTTC

d_gene: TRBD1
abundance: NA
j_gene: TRBJ1-1
v_gene: TRBV28
CDR3aa: CASSSANRGHRAFF
CDR3nt: TGTGCCAGCAGTTCCGCAAACAGGGGGCACCGGGCTTTCTTT

d_gene: NA
abundance: NA
j_gene: TRBJ1-6
v_gene: TRBV6-2/TRBV6-3
CDR3aa: CASSYSREGDSPLHF
CDR3nt: TGTGCCAGCAGTTACTCTAGAGAGGGCGATTCACCCCTCCACTTT

d_gene: NA
abundance: NA
j_gene: TRBJ2-1
v_gene: TRBV7-2
CDR3aa: CASSSQTEEQFF
CDR3nt: TGTGCCAGCAGCTCGCAGACAGAGGAGCAGTTCTTC

d_gene: TRBD1
abundance: NA
j_gene: TRBJ1-3
v_gene: TRBV6-6
CDR3aa: CASSPTGTGPFLGNTIYF
CDR3nt: TGTGCCAGCAGTCCAACCGGGACAGGGCCTTTTCTGGGAAACACCATATATTTT

d_gene: TRBD1
abundance: NA
j_gene: TRBJ2-2
v_gene: TRBV7-3
CDR3aa: CASSLDRGIGIAGELFF
CDR3nt: TGTGCCAGCAGCTTAGACAGGGGAATTGGAATTGCCGGGGAGCTGTTTTTT

d_gene: NA
abundance: NA
j_gene: TRBJ2-3
v_gene: TRBV9
CDR3aa: CASRGSPSTDTQYF
CDR3nt: TGTGCCAGCAGGGGCAGCCCTAGCACAGATACGCAGTATTTT

d_gene: NA
abundance: NA
j_gene: TRBJ1-6
v_gene: TRBV5-1
CDR3aa: CASSFSRDEAPLHF
CDR3nt: TGCGCCAGCAGCTTCTCCAGGGATGAGGCACCCCTCCACTTT

d_gene: NA
abundance: NA
j_gene: TRBJ2-6
v_gene: TRBV6-1
CDR3aa: CASSAQQGPGANVLTF
CDR3nt: TGTGCCAGCAGTGCTCAACAGGGTCCCGGGGCCAACGTCCTGACTTTC

d_gene: TRBD1
abundance: NA
j_gene: TRBJ2-2
v_gene: TRBV7-2
CDR3aa: CASSPRQGTGELFF
CDR3nt: TGTGCCAGCAGCCCCCGACAGGGCACCGGGGAGCTGTTTTTT

d_gene: TRBD2
abundance: NA
j_gene: TRBJ2-2
v_gene: TRBV28
CDR3aa: CASSLRLAVPGELFF
CDR3nt: TGTGCCAGCAGTTTGAGGCTAGCGGTACCCGGGGAGCTGTTTTTT